Below are 9 T cell receptor beta chains sequenced from a single sample in a study of blood T cell repertoires in COVID-19. TCRdb's copy holds only in-frame clones and misses some; the assay was immunoSEQ multiplex PCR. The sample contains about 200,000 clones, roughly 86% of which appear only once. Sample: peripheral blood. The receptors here all came from a woman aged 45-65 years with active or convalescent COVID-19.

The chain uses TRBV3-1 (or the pseudogene TRBV3-2) and TRBJ1-5, with 9 nucleotides matching TRBD1. CDR3 length: 17 residues. The V and J ends lost 1 base and 1 base, in that order; junction bases with no gene match: 5. CDR1 and CDR2 from the germline V gene are LGHDT and YNNKEL (reference sequence). CDR3 DNA sequence: TGTGCCAGCAGCCAAGGATTTGGGACAGGGAGCAATCAGCCCCAGCATTTT. It yields the protein CASSQGFGTGSNQPQHF.

This clone was found once. The chain links TRBV6-5 to TRBJ1-2; D call uncertain. V lost 5 bases and J lost 8, with 15 bases in between. The CDR3 runs to 13 residues. The germline gives CDR1 MNHEY, CDR2 SVGAGI. This chain's CDR3 is CASSPLWLEGYTF. In nucleotides, the CDR3 is TGTGCCAGCAGTCCTCTGTGGCTGGAGGGCTACACCTTC.

J is TRBJ1-3 and V is TRBV2; D unclear. CDR3 length equals 16 residues. Trimming shortened V by 4 bases and J by 0 bases, and 13 bases separated the two germline ends. Germline CDR1 SNHLY, CDR2 FYNNEI. CDR3 sequence reads: CASSVAQSVSGNTIYF. The CDR3 DNA reads TGTGCCAGCAGTGTGGCCCAAAGTGTCTCTGGAAACACCATATATTTT. Together with reference TRBV2 and TRBJ1-3, the CDR3 gives the full variable domain: EPEVTQTPSHQVTQMGQEVILRCVPISNHLYFYWYRQILGQKVEFLVSFYNNEISEKSEIFDDQFSVERPDGSNFTLKIRSTKLEDSAMYFCASSVAQSVSGNTIYFGEGSWLTVV.

In its sample, this clone was seen once. The V and J genes are TRBV6-7 and TRBJ2-3, with D perhaps matching TRBD1 (5 bases). TRBV6-7 is recorded as an ORF, its role being uncertain. The CDR3 is made up of 13 amino acids. Trimming took off 8 bases at V and 1 base at J, with 10 bases between the two ends. In nucleotides, the CDR3 is TGTGCCAGCCTCAGGGATGGCACAGATACGCAGTATTTT. It specifies CASLRDGTDTQYF.

A remark on this clone: The sample has other DNA sequences that encode this CDR3 too. The chain recombines TRBV2 with TRBJ2-1; weak D call: TRBD1 (5 bases). Germline V CDR1 and CDR2: SNHLY, FYNNEI. The V gene lost 4 bases and the J gene lost 3 bases, with 7 bases spanning the gap. There are 13 residues in the CDR3. CDR3 loop: CASSGQGYNEQFF. CDR3 nucleotides: TGTGCCAGCAGTGGGCAGGGCTACAATGAGCAGTTCTTC.

This clone was counted only a few times. One end of the junction does not line up with germline, which may come from a read error. The chain combines TRBV6-1 with TRBJ1-2; 8 bases map to TRBD1. Germline V gives CDR1 MNHNS, CDR2 SASEGT. The CDR3 length is 16 residues. The CDR3 sequence is CASREGQGSLNYGYTF. The CDR3 DNA follows: TGTGCCAGCAGAGAAGGACAGGGAAGCCTTAACTATGGCTACACCTTC.

This chain uses TRBV7-9 with TRBJ1-4; 7 positions agree with TRBD1. The germline V gene encodes CDR1 SEHNR and CDR2 FQNEAQ (reference sequence). V was clipped by 5 bases and J by 4 bases; unmatched bases: 4. The CDR3 contains 14 residues. The CDR3 loop reads CASSHGTDNEKLFF. CDR3 DNA sequence: TGTGCCAGCAGCCACGGGACAGATAATGAAAAACTGTTTTTT. Together with reference TRBV7-9 and TRBJ1-4, the CDR3 gives the full variable domain: DTGVSQNPRHKITKRGQNVTFRCDPISEHNRLYWYRQTLGQGPEFLTYFQNEAQLEKSRLLSDRFSAERPKGSFSTLEIQRTEQGDSAMYLCASSHGTDNEKLFFGSGTQLSVL.

V is TRBV11-2 and J is TRBJ1-5, with 7 bases that match TRBD1. CDR3 size: 20 residues. Looked up from germline, CDR1 is SGHAT and CDR2 is FQNNGV. V lost 0 bases, J lost 2 bases, and 16 bases stayed unmatched. Here the CDR3 DNA reads TGTGCCAGCAGCTTAGATGACAGGGAATCGGGTCCGGTGGGCAATCAGCCCCAGCATTTT. Encoded protein: CASSLDDRESGPVGNQPQHF. Full variable domain (missing parts from reference TRBV11-2 and TRBJ1-5): EAGVAQSPRYKIIEKRQSVAFWCNPISGHATLYWYQQILGQGPKLLIQFQNNGVVDDSQLPKDRFSAERLKGVDSTLKIQPAKLEDSAVYLCASSLDDRESGPVGNQPQHFGDGTRLSIL.

V and J are TRBV6-6 and TRBJ1-4; TRBD1 agrees at 8 bases. From germline, CDR1 is MNHNY and CDR2 SVGAGI (reference sequence). After removal of 6 bases from V and 6 bases from J, the junction contained 6 bases not matched to a gene. The CDR3 runs to 14 residues. CDR3 sequence (DNA): TGTGCCAGCAGCCGGACAGGGTACGATGAAAAACTGTTTTTT. Translation: CASSRTGYDEKLFF.